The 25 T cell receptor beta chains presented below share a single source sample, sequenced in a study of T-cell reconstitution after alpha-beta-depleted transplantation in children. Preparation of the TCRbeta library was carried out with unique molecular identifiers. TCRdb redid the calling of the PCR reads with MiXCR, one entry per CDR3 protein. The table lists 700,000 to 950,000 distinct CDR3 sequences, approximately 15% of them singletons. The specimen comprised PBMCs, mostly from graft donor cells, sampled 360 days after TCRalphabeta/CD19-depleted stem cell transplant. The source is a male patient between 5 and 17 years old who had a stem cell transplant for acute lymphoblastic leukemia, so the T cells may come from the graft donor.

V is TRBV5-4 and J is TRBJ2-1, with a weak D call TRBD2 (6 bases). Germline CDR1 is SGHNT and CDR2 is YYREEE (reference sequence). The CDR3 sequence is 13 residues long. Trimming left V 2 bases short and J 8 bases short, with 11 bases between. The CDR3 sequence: CASSLRGMDEQFF. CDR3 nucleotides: TGTGCCAGCAGCTTACGGGGGATGGATGAGCAGTTCTTC.

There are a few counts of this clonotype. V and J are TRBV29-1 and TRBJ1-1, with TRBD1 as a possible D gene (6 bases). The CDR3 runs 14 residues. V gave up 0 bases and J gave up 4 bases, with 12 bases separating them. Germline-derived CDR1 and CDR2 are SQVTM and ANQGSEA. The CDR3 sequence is CSVEDLHRATEAFF. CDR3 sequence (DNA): TGCAGCGTTGAAGATCTTCACAGGGCCACTGAAGCTTTCTTT.

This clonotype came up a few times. In nucleotides, the CDR3 is TGTGCCAGCAGCTTATGGACTAGCGGGAGGGCCATGGAGACCCAGTACTTC. Amino acids: CASSLWTSGRAMETQYF. The V call is TRBV7-9, the J call TRBJ2-5; 15 nucleotides align to TRBD2. The V and J ends lost 2 bases and 5 bases, in that order; junction bases with no gene match: 6. CDR1 SEHNR and CDR2 FQNEAQ come from the germline V gene (reference sequence). The CDR3 is made up of 17 amino acids. The full variable domain, rest sourced from reference TRBV7-9 and TRBJ2-5, is DTGVSQNPRHKITKRGQNVTFRCDPISEHNRLYWYRQTLGQGPEFLTYFQNEAQLEKSRLLSDRFSAERPKGSFSTLEIQRTEQGDSAMYLCASSLWTSGRAMETQYFGPGTRLLVL.

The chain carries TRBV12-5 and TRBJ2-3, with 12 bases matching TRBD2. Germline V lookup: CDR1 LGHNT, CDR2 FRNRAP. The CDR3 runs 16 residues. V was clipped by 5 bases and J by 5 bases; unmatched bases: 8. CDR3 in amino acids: CASGQTSGRLKDTQYF. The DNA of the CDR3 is TGTGCTAGTGGTCAGACTAGCGGGAGACTTAAAGATACGCAGTATTTT. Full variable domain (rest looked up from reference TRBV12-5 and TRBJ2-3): DARVTQTPRHKVTEMGQEVTMRCQPILGHNTVFWYRQTMMQGLELLAYFRNRAPLDDSGMPKDRFSAEMPDATLATLKIQPSEPRDSAVYFCASGQTSGRLKDTQYFGPGTRLTVL.

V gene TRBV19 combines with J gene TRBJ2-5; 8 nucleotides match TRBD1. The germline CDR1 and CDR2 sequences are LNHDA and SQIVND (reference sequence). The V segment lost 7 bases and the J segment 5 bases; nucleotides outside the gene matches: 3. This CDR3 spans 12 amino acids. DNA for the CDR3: TGTGCCAGTAACCACAGGGGGGAGACCCAGTACTTC. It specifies CASNHRGETQYF.

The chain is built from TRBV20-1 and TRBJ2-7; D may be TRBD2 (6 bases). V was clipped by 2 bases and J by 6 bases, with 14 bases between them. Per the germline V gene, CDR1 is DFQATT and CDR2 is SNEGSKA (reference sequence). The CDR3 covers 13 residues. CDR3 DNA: TGCAGTGCTAGATTGGGGGGTGGATCCGAGCAGTACTTC. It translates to CSARLGGGSEQYF.

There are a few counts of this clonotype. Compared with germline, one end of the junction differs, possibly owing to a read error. The CDR3 sequence: CAISDFAF. CDR3 nucleotide sequence: TGTGCCATCTCGGACTTCGCCTTC. V and J are TRBV11-2 and TRBJ1-2, with unresolved D. The CDR3 covers 8 residues. Germline V CDR1 and CDR2: SGHAT, FQNNGV.

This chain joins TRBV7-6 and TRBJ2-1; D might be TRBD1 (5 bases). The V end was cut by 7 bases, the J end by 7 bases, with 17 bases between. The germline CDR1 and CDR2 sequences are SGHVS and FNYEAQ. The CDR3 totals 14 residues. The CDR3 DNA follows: TGTGCCAGCAACCACTACGCCCCAGGGAATGAGCAGTTCTTC. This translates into CASNHYAPGNEQFF.

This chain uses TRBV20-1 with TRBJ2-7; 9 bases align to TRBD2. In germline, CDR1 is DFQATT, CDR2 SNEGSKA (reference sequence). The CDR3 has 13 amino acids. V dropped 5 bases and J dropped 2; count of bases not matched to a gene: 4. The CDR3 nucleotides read TGCAGTGCTTGCGGGACTAGCACCTACGAGCAGTACTTC. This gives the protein CSACGTSTYEQYF.

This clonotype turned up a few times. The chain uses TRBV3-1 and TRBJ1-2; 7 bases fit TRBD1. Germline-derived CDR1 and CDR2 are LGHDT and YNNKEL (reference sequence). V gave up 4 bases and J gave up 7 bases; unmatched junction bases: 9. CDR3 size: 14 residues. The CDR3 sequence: CASSLRQGRAGYTF. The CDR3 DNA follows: TGTGCCAGCAGCCTGAGACAGGGTAGAGCTGGCTACACCTTC.

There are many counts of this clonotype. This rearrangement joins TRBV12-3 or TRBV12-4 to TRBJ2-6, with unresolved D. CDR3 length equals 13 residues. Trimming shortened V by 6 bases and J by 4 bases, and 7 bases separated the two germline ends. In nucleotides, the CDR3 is TGTGCCAGCAGCCCCCGGGGGGCCAACGTCCTGACTTTC. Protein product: CASSPRGANVLTF.

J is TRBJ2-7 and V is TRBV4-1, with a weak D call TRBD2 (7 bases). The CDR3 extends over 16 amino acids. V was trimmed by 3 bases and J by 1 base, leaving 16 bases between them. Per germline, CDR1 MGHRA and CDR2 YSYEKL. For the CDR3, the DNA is TGCGCCAGCAGCCAGACCCCGGGGGGCAATTCCTACGAGCAGTACTTC. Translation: CASSQTPGGNSYEQYF.

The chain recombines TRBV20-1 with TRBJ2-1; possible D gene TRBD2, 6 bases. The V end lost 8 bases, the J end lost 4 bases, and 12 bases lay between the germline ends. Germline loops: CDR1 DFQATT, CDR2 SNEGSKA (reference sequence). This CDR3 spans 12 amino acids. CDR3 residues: CSSGSQYNEQFF. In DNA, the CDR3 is TGCAGTTCCGGGAGCCAATACAATGAGCAGTTCTTC.

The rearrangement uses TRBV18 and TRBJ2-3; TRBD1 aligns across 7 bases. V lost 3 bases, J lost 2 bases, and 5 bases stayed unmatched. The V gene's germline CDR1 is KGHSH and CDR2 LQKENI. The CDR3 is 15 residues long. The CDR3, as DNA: TGTGCCAGCTCACCCGGGACAGCGCCCACAGATACGCAGTATTTT. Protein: CASSPGTAPTDTQYF.

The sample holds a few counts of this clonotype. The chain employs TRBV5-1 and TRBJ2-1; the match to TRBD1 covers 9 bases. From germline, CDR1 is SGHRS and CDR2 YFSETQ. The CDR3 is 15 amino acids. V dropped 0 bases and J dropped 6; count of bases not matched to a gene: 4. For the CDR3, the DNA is TGCGCCAGCAGCTTGGACAGGGGGCCCTCCAATGAGCAGTTCTTC. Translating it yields CASSLDRGPSNEQFF.

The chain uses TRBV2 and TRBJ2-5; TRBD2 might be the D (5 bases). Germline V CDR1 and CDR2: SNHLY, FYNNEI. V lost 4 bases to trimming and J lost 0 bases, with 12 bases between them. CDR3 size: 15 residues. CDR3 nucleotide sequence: TGTGCCAGCAGTGTCAGCGGTACGGACCAAGAGACCCAGTACTTC. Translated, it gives CASSVSGTDQETQYF.

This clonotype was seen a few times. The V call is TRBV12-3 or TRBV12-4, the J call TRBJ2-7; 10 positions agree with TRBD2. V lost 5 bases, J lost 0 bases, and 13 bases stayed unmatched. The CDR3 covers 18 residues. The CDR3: CASSPTSGIFSSSYEQYF. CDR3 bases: TGTGCCAGCAGTCCCACTAGCGGGATATTTTCTAGCTCCTACGAGCAGTACTTC.

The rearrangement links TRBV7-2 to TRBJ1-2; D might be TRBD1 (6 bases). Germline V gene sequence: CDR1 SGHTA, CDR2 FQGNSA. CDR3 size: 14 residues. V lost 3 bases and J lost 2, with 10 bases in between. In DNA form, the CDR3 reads TGTGCCAGCAGCTTGGGGGCGAGAAACTATGGCTACACCTTC. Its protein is CASSLGARNYGYTF.

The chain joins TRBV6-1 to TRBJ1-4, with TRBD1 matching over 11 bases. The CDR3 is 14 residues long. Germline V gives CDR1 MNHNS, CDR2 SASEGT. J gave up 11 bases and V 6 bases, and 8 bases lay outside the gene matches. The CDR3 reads CASSPGTGGRKLFF. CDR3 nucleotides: TGTGCCAGCAGCCCCGGGACAGGGGGGAGGAAACTGTTTTTT.

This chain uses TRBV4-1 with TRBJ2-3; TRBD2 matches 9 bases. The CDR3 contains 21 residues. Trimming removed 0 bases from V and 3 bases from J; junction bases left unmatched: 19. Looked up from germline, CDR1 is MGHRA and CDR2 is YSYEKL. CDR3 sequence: CASSQDETSGPLILGTDTQYF. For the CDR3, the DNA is TGCGCCAGCAGCCAAGATGAAACTAGCGGGCCACTGATCTTGGGGACAGATACGCAGTATTTT.

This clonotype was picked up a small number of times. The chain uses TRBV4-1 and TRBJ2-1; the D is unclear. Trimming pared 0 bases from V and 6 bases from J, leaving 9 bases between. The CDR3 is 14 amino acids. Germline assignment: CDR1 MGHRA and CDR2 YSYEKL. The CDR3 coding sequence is TGCGCCAGCAGCCAAGAGCCTACCTTCAATGAGCAGTTCTTC. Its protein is CASSQEPTFNEQFF.

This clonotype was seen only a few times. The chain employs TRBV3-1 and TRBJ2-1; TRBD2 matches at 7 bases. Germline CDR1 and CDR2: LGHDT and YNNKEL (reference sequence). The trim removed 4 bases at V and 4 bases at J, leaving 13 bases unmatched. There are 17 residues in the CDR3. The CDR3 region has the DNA TGTGCCAGCAGCCGGACCGGTACCGGGAGGCTATACAATGAGCAGTTCTTC. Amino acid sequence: CASSRTGTGRLYNEQFF.

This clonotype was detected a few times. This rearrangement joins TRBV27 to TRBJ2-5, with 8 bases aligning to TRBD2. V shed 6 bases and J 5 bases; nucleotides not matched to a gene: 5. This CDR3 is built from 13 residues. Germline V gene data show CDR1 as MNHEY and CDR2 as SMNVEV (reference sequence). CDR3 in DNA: TGTGCCAGCAGGAAACGACTAGCGGAGACCCAGTACTTC. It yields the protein CASRKRLAETQYF.

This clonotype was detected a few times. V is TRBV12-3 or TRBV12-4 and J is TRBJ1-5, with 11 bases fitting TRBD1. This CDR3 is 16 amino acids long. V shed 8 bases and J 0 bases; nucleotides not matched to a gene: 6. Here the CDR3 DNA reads TGTGCCAGCCGGGACAGGGGGGTAGATAGCAATCAGCCCCAGCATTTT. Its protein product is CASRDRGVDSNQPQHF.

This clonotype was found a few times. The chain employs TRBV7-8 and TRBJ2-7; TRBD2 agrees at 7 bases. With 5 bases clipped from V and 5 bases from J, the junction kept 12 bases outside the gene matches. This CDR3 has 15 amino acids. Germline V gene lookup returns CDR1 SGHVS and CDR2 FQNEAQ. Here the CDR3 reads CASSPEVQRGHEQYF. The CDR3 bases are TGTGCCAGCAGCCCCGAGGTGCAGCGGGGACACGAGCAGTACTTC. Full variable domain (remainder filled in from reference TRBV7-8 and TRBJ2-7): GAGVSQSPRYKVAKRGQDVALRCDPISGHVSLFWYQQALGQGPEFLTYFQNEAQLDKSGLPSDRFFAERPEGSVSTLKIQRTQQEDSAVYLCASSPEVQRGHEQYFGPGTRLTVT.